The 13 T cell receptor beta chains reported below all come from one sample, sequenced in a study of vaccination and CD4 T cells after COVID-19. The sample's treatment: roughly 11-day PBMC culture with coronavirus spike peptide pools or control peptides (ViraFEST assay). These TCRs' antigens remain unknown. The study sequenced cultured CD4+ T cell DNA using the Oncomine TCR Beta short-read assay. TCRdb processed the PCR reads anew with MiXCR; each CDR3 protein has one entry. This table has under 30,000 distinct CDR3 sequences, under 55% appearing once. Material for sequencing was CD4+ T cells from blood, cultured in vitro. The receptors stem from a human donor who had recovered from COVID-19.

In this sample, this clonotype turned up a few times. The rearrangement links TRBV11-2 to TRBJ2-1; D is unclear. From germline, CDR1 is SGHAT and CDR2 FQNNGV. V shed 6 bases and J shed 5 bases, with 5 bases lying between them. This CDR3 is built from 11 residues. The chain's CDR3 is CASSLNNEQFF. DNA of the CDR3: TGTGCCAGCAGTTTAAACAATGAGCAGTTCTTC.

The chain joins TRBV12-3 or TRBV12-4 to TRBJ2-7, with TRBD1 matching 8 bases. This CDR3 is 15 amino acids long. V was pared by 6 bases and J by 0 bases, with 7 bases of the junction left unmatched. The CDR3 reads CASRETGASSYEQYF. CDR3 DNA sequence: TGTGCCAGCAGAGAGACAGGGGCGAGCTCCTACGAGCAGTACTTC.

The CDR3 DNA follows: TGTGCCACCAGTGAACCTACCACGACAGGGTTTTATGGCTACACCTTC. Translating gives CATSEPTTTGFYGYTF. The chain employs TRBV24-1 and TRBJ1-2; TRBD1 aligns across 7 bases. V gave up 4 bases and J gave up 5 bases; unmatched junction bases: 12. CDR1 is KGHDR, CDR2 SFDVKD, per germline. The CDR3 runs 16 residues.

This chain joins TRBV20-1 and TRBJ2-3; 11 positions match TRBD2. The J segment lost 3 bases and the V segment lost 2 bases, leaving 13 bases of the junction unmatched. CDR1 and CDR2 from the germline V gene are DFQATT and SNEGSKA (reference sequence). The CDR3 sequence is 18 residues long. CDR3 amino acids: CSARSLTGTSGGTDTQYF. The CDR3 region has the DNA TGCAGTGCTAGATCTCTTACCGGGACTAGCGGTGGGACAGATACGCAGTATTTT.

This chain links TRBV11-2 with TRBJ2-3, with 11 bases fitting TRBD1. Germline-derived CDR1 and CDR2 are SGHAT and FQNNGV. With V trimmed by 5 bases and J by 4 bases, 8 bases remained unmatched. The CDR3 has 16 amino acids. The CDR3 DNA is TGTGCCAGCAGCCTCGCCAGGACAGGGGGCGCAGATACGCAGTATTTT. Protein sequence: CASSLARTGGADTQYF.

V usage is TRBV5-1 and J usage is TRBJ2-7; D unclear. CDR1 and CDR2 (germline): SGHRS, YFSETQ. Trimming took off 0 bases at V and 2 bases at J, with 6 bases between the two ends. This CDR3 contains 13 residues. The CDR3 here is CASSLEQPYEQYF. The CDR3 nucleotides are TGCGCCAGCAGCTTGGAACAACCCTACGAGCAGTACTTC.

The gene calls are TRBV20-1 and TRBJ2-1; 9 bases align to TRBD2. The length of the CDR3 is 16 residues. V gave up 1 base and J gave up 0 bases; unmatched junction bases: 4. Germline assignment: CDR1 DFQATT and CDR2 SNEGSKA (reference sequence). The CDR3 sequence is CSARASGMSSYNEQFF. In DNA, the CDR3 is TGCAGTGCTAGAGCTAGCGGGATGAGCTCCTACAATGAGCAGTTCTTC.

This chain links TRBV28 with TRBJ1-4; possibly TRBD1 for D (5 bases). Germline V gene sequence: CDR1 MDHEN, CDR2 SYDVKM. Trimming took 5 bases from V and 4 from J, leaving 11 bases between them. The CDR3 is 14 residues long. CDR3 residues: CASSPGPINEKLFF. CDR3 bases: TGTGCCAGCAGTCCGGGGCCGATTAATGAAAAACTGTTTTTT. The entire variable domain, with the rest obtained from reference TRBV28 and TRBJ1-4, is as follows: DVKVTQSSRYLVKRTGEKVFLECVQDMDHENMFWYRQDPGLGLRLIYFSYDVKMKEKGDIPEGYSVSREKKERFSLILESASTNQTSMYLCASSPGPINEKLFFGSGTQLSVL.

The rearrangement links TRBV20-1 to TRBJ2-1; the match to TRBD2 covers 14 bases. Germline V gives CDR1 DFQATT, CDR2 SNEGSKA (reference sequence). This CDR3 is 19 amino acids long. The V segment lost 3 bases and the J segment 6 bases; nucleotides outside the gene matches: 16. This chain's CDR3 is CSARGWGLAGVVGANEQFF. CDR3 DNA: TGCAGTGCTAGGGGGTGGGGACTAGCGGGAGTTGTGGGGGCCAATGAGCAGTTCTTC.

The rearrangement joins TRBV7-2 to TRBJ2-4, with D perhaps matching TRBD2 (5 bases). CDR3 size: 15 residues. CDR1 SGHTA and CDR2 FQGNSA come from the germline V gene. The V end lost 5 bases, the J end lost 2 bases, and 13 bases lay between the germline ends. CDR3 sequence (DNA): TGTGCCAGCAGCGGAGGCAGGTCGACCAAAAACATTCAGTACTTC. Its protein product is CASSGGRSTKNIQYF.

In this sample, this clonotype turned up a few times. CDR3 DNA sequence: TGTGCCAGCAGCTTAGAGGCGCTGAACACTGAAGCTTTCTTT. Translation gives CASSLEALNTEAFF. The rearrangement uses TRBV11-3 and TRBJ1-1; D gene uncertain. In germline, CDR1 is SGHNT, CDR2 YENEEA. The CDR3 contains 14 residues. The germline V and J ends were trimmed by 0 bases and 0 bases, with 5 bases remaining between them.

This clonotype turned up a few times. This chain joins TRBV20-1 and TRBJ1-6; maybe TRBD1 (5 bases). This CDR3 is 16 amino acids long. Trimming took 6 bases from V and 6 from J, leaving 21 bases between them. The germline CDR1 and CDR2 sequences are DFQATT and SNEGSKA (reference sequence). CDR3 nucleotide sequence: TGCAGTGCACCTACGTCGGACACACCTTTTAATTCACCCCTCCACTTT. The encoded protein is CSAPTSDTPFNSPLHF.

The rearrangement uses TRBV5-1 and TRBJ2-2; no reliable D call. The V gene lost 0 bases and the J gene lost 3 bases, with 0 bases spanning the gap. Per germline, CDR1 SGHRS and CDR2 YFSETQ. The CDR3 covers 12 residues. The CDR3 DNA reads as TGCGCCAGCAGCTTGGACACCGGGGAGCTGTTTTTT. Protein sequence: CASSLDTGELFF.